A selection of T cell receptor beta chains follows, all from one sample in a study of blood T cell repertoires in COVID-19. Produced via immunoSEQ multiplex PCR; TCRdb's table is partial and in-frame only. The sample carries fewer than 300,000 clones, around 82% recorded once. Sequenced material: peripheral blood. The source is a human donor in a cohort sampled during active COVID-19. Each CDR3 is given with its conserved first and last residue. The D gene is left open where the match is weak. Clone size, where shown, is once, few, many, or a class for clones that have expanded.

cdr3_aa,cdr3_nt,clone_size,v_call,j_call,d_call
CASSQGWGLDGYTF,TGTGCCAGCAGCCAAGGGTGGGGGCTAGATGGCTACACCTTC,-,TRBV3-1/TRBV3-2,TRBJ1-2,-
CASTKLAGFTDTQYF,TGTGCCAGCACCAAACTAGCGGGATTCACAGATACGCAGTATTTT,-,TRBV7-2,TRBJ2-3,TRBD2
CASSSGVPEGGYTF,TGTGCCAGCAGCTCGGGGGTGCCGGAAGGTGGCTACACCTTC,-,TRBV5-5,TRBJ1-2,-
CASTQRGARGNIQYF,TGTGCCAGCACCCAACGGGGGGCCAGGGGAAACATTCAGTACTTC,-,TRBV28,TRBJ2-4,-
CASSHLTGNRQETQYF,TGTGCCAGCAGCCATCTTACGGGGAACAGACAAGAGACCCAGTACTTC,-,TRBV14,TRBJ2-5,-
CASSMYRLGDTQYF,TGTGCCAGTAGTATGTACAGGCTTGGAGATACGCAGTATTTT,-,TRBV19,TRBJ2-3,-
CASSPGQGAGNQPQHF,TGTGCCAGCTCACCGGGACAGGGGGCCGGCAATCAGCCCCAGCATTTT,-,TRBV18,TRBJ1-5,TRBD1
CASSPDRTSGNTIYF,TGTGCCAGCTCGCCAGACAGGACCTCTGGAAACACCATATATTTT,once,TRBV18,TRBJ1-3,-
CASSLGASSYNSPLHF,TGTGCCAGCAGCTTGGGGGCGAGCTCCTATAATTCACCCCTCCACTTT,-,TRBV7-6,TRBJ1-6,-
CASHAQLGGNTEAFF,TGTGCCAGCCATGCTCAACTGGGGGGAAACACTGAAGCTTTCTTT,-,TRBV28,TRBJ1-1,-
CASSSAASLTGSSYNEQFF,TGTGCCAGCAGCTCGGCGGCCTCTCTCACAGGGAGCTCCTACAATGAGCAGTTCTTC,-,TRBV7-6,TRBJ2-1,-
CASSKSGQISNEQFF,TGTGCCAGCAGCAAATCGGGACAAATTTCCAATGAGCAGTTCTTC,-,TRBV11-3,TRBJ2-1,-
CASRVTGIVNTEAFF,TGCGCCAGCAGGGTAACAGGGATAGTGAACACTGAAGCTTTCTTT,-,TRBV5-1,TRBJ1-1,-
CASSQKGGAPNYGYTF,TGTGCCAGCAGCCAAAAGGGAGGGGCCCCTAACTATGGCTACACCTTC,-,TRBV7-6,TRBJ1-2,-
CASGPGTSTYNEQFF,TGTGCCAGCGGCCCAGGGACTTCTACCTACAATGAGCAGTTCTTC,-,TRBV6-5,TRBJ2-1,-
CASSQGLAGDLFF,TGTGCCAGCAGCCAAGGACTAGCGGGAGACTTATTCTTC,-,TRBV3-1/TRBV3-2,TRBJ2-1,TRBD2
CASSNAGGYEQYF,TGTGCCAGCAGTAACGCGGGAGGGTACGAGCAGTACTTC,-,TRBV6-5,TRBJ2-7,TRBD2
CASSPPSANYNEQFF,TGTGCCAGCTCACCACCTAGCGCGAACTACAATGAGCAGTTCTTC,-,TRBV18,TRBJ2-1,-
CASSLSGRVNDEQYF,TGTGCCAGCAGCCTTAGCGGGAGAGTGAATGACGAGCAGTACTTC,-,TRBV7-9,TRBJ2-7,TRBD2
CASSLGLAYNEQFF,TGTGCCAGCAGCTTGGGACTGGCCTACAATGAGCAGTTCTTC,-,TRBV7-9,TRBJ2-1,-
CASSLPGIEGGTQYF,TGTGCCAGCAGCTTACCCGGGATAGAAGGAGGTACGCAGTATTTT,-,TRBV5-4,TRBJ2-3,-
CASSLTGTDSSVLTF,TGTGCCAGCAGCTTAACGGGCACTGACAGTTCCGTCCTGACTTTC,-,TRBV7-6,TRBJ2-6,-
CASEEGSPNTEAFF,TGTGCCAGTGAGGAGGGCAGCCCGAACACTGAAGCTTTCTTT,few,TRBV28,TRBJ1-1,-
CASKGQVNQPQHF,TGTGCCAGCAAAGGACAAGTCAATCAGCCCCAGCATTTT,-,TRBV6-5,TRBJ1-5,-
CSVEDPGEAFF,TGCAGCGTTGAAGATCCGGGTGAAGCTTTCTTT,-,TRBV29-1,TRBJ1-1,-
CASSFGAKLVNEQFF,TGTGCCAGCAGCTTCGGAGCGAAACTCGTTAATGAGCAGTTCTTC,-,TRBV11-1,TRBJ2-1,-
CASSYGNRGNQPQHF,TGTGCCAGCAGTTACGGTAACCGCGGCAATCAGCCCCAGCATTTT,-,TRBV6-6,TRBJ1-5,-
CASTNQLAETYEQYF,TGTGCCAGCACCAACCAGCTAGCCGAAACCTACGAGCAGTACTTC,-,TRBV18,TRBJ2-7,-